A single sample is the source of the 3 T cell receptor beta chains below, sequenced in a study of CD8+ T cells in alopecia areata. Reverse transcription of extracted RNA yielded cDNA, which provided the sequencing template. Assay used: immunoSEQ multiplex PCR; TCRdb lists only in-frame clones, some missing. The profile covers 150,000 to 200,000 clones, with approximately 56% appearing a single time and under 15% taken by the ten largest. Sequenced material: CD4+ T cells sorted from blood, taken at week 0. The receptors originated from a human donor with alopecia areata.

This chain links TRBV4-1 with TRBJ2-2, with 8 bases lining up with TRBD2. Germline-derived CDR1 and CDR2 are MGHRA and YSYEKL. The CDR3 covers 15 residues. V shed 4 bases, J shed 2 bases, and the junction held 3 bases outside the gene matches. In DNA, the CDR3 is TGCGCCAGCAGCCTCAGCGGGGGAAACACCGGGGAGCTGTTTTTT. Protein: CASSLSGGNTGELFF.

The CDR3: CASSVDRAETQYF. The CDR3 DNA is TGTGCCAGCAGCGTCGACAGGGCTGAGACCCAGTACTTC. The genes are TRBV11-2 and TRBJ2-5, with 7 bases that match TRBD1. Germline V gene data show CDR1 as SGHAT and CDR2 as FQNNGV. V lost 5 bases to trimming and J lost 5 bases; unmatched junction nucleotides: 5. The CDR3 loop spans 13 amino acids.

V usage is TRBV11-2 and J usage is TRBJ1-2; the D gene is possibly TRBD1 (5 bases). Germline CDR1 SGHAT, CDR2 FQNNGV. The CDR3 has 13 amino acids. V lost 4 bases and J lost 4, with 10 bases in between. In DNA, the CDR3 is TGTGCCAGCAGCTCAACAGGAATCTATGGCTACACCTTC. The encoded protein is CASSSTGIYGYTF.